This T cell receptor beta chain is from a study of response to subunit inactivated influenza vaccine. Each CDR3 protein is one row after TCRdb ran MiXCR on the RT-PCR reads. The table lists about 700,000 distinct CDR3 sequences, approximately 15% of them singletons. Broader study findings: It was suggested by the authors that few new T cells are recruited by each seasonal influenza vaccination.

As for this clonotype: Its antigen is as yet unknown. The junction and the germline gene differ at one end; a read error may be behind it.

The source was PBMCs from blood, collected about 14 days before vaccination. The TCR originated in a man in his forties or fifties who received an inactivated influenza vaccine.

The CDR3 DNA reads as TGTGCCAGCAGCTTGGGGGCCCTTAAGAACACTGAAGCTTTCTTC. The encoded protein is CASSLGALKNTEAFF. The chain combines TRBV5-6 with TRBJ1-1; D remains unclear. Germline lookup yields CDR1 SGHDT and CDR2 YYEEEE. CDR3 length equals 15 residues.